This T cell receptor (beta chain) derives from a study of blood T cell repertoires in COVID-19. Across the study: Material from acute and convalescent COVID-19 was sourced from the United States, Italy and Spain.

The V and J ends lost 5 bases and 10 bases respectively, with 9 bases between them. This CDR3 comprises 11 residues. Germline V gives CDR1 MNHNS, CDR2 SASEGT. As handled by the study authors: Amplified reference gene primers provided the basis for estimating nucleated cell counts. Here immunoSEQ multiplex PCR was the method, and the copy in TCRdb shows in-frame clones only, minus some. V and J calls and clone size are those listed in that table; D and trimming were worked out from the DNA. The repertoire holds some 300,000 clones, with 85% to 90% as singletons. This clonotype originated in a woman aged 45-60 years with COVID-19, enrolled during active disease. Specimen: peripheral blood. V gene TRBV6-1 combines with J gene TRBJ2-1, with D perhaps matching TRBD2 (6 bases). The CDR3 DNA is TGTGCCAGCAGTCTCCGGGAGGAGCAGTTCTTC. Translated: CASSLREEQFF.